These T cell receptor beta chains were read from a single sample in a study of T cell repertoires in cytomegalovirus infection. TCRdb re-called the reads with MiXCR, one entry per CDR3 protein. This table has around 230,000 distinct CDR3 sequences, approximately 40% appearing once. These receptors are not linked to any known antigen. The specimen comprised CD8+ T cells from cultured PBMCs, sampled from culture after CMV antigen stimulation. These receptors were obtained from a human donor in good health (CMV status not recorded). Some clones in this sample may be carry-over from other donors' samples. Each CDR3 is given with its conserved first and last residue. The order of the fields is D gene, J gene, clone size, V gene, CDR3 protein, CDR3 DNA. The D gene is left open where the match is weak. Where a row states a size, it is once, few, many or the class of an expanded clone; other rows omit it.

NA TRBJ1-6 few TRBV10-3 CAISESAGAFYNSPLHF TGTGCCATCAGTGAGTCGGCAGGGGCCTTCTATAATTCACCCCTCCACTTT
TRBD1 TRBJ1-1 NA TRBV12-3/TRBV12-4 CASTIDREGATEAFF TGTGCCAGCACTATAGACAGGGAGGGGGCCACTGAAGCTTTCTTT
TRBD2 TRBJ2-1 many TRBV7-3 CASSLMVSGMNEQFF TGTGCCAGCAGCTTAATGGTTAGCGGGATGAATGAGCAGTTCTTC
TRBD2 TRBJ2-5 NA TRBV7-8 CASPGGGTQETQYF TGTGCAAGCCCTGGCGGGGGGACCCAAGAGACCCAGTACTTC
NA TRBJ2-7 many TRBV2 CASSEAGLAYEQYF TGTGCCAGCAGTGAAGCAGGGCTTGCCTACGAGCAGTACTTC
NA TRBJ1-1 many TRBV19 CASSMSGTPNTEAFF TGTGCCAGTAGTATGTCAGGGACCCCGAACACTGAAGCTTTCTTT
NA TRBJ2-3 NA TRBV7-6 CARSLAGSQADTTYF TGTGCCAGAAGCTTAGCTGGAAGTCAAGCAGATACGACGTATTTT
NA TRBJ2-1 NA TRBV7-3 CASSRLGRSSYNEQFF TGTGCCAGCAGTCGTTTGGGGAGGAGCTCCTACAATGAGCAGTTCTTC
NA TRBJ1-4 NA TRBV27 CASSLSMGEKLFF TGTGCCAGCAGTTTATCGATGGGTGAAAAACTGTTTTTT
TRBD1 TRBJ2-7 few TRBV4-1 CASSHTIDRAYEQYF TGCGCCAGCAGCCACACTATTGACAGGGCCTACGAGCAGTACTTC
NA TRBJ1-4 NA TRBV7-4 CASSRRVNEKLFF TGTGCCAGCAGCCGCCGCGTTAATGAAAAACTGTTTTTT
NA TRBJ2-7 NA TRBV27 CASSLFGGGSSYEQYF TGTGCCAGCAGTTTATTTGGGGGTGGAAGCTCCTACGAGCAGTACTTC
TRBD2 TRBJ2-3 few TRBV4-1 CASSQDTSGRSTDTQYF TGCGCCAGCAGCCAAGACACTAGCGGGAGAAGCACAGATACGCAGTATTTT
NA TRBJ1-1 NA TRBV27 CASSSSLVLNAEAFF TGTGCCAGCAGTTCCTCCCTGGTCCTGAACGCTGAAGCTTTCTTT
TRBD1 TRBJ2-4 NA TRBV5-8 CASSFGQGARDLAKNIQYF TGTGCCAGCAGCTTCGGACAGGGGGCCCGTGACCTAGCCAAAAACATTCAGTACTTC
NA TRBJ2-3 NA TRBV4-1 CASSQDSRRYSRDITDTQYF TGCGCCAGCAGCCAAGATTCGAGGAGGTACTCCCGAGACATCACAGATACGCAGTATTTT
NA TRBJ1-2 many TRBV11-2 CASSLNSPERGYTF TGTGCCAGCAGCTTAAACAGCCCAGAGCGTGGCTACACCTTC
NA TRBJ1-1 few TRBV27 CASSLQASNTEAFF TGTGCCAGCAGTTTGCAGGCCTCGAACACTGAAGCTTTCTTT
TRBD2 TRBJ2-3 NA TRBV20-1 CSARDPSGGDTQYF TGCAGTGCTAGAGATCCCAGCGGGGGGGATACGCAGTATTTT
NA TRBJ2-2 NA TRBV20-1 CSGEPENTGELFF TGCAGTGGGGAGCCGGAGAACACCGGGGAGCTGTTTTTT
NA TRBJ1-3 NA TRBV28 CASSLFVGGNTIYF TGTGCCAGCAGTTTATTCGTTGGTGGAAACACCATATATTTT
NA TRBJ2-1 few TRBV7-6 CASSFSRGAYNEQFF TGTGCCAGCAGCTTTTCTCGGGGAGCCTACAATGAGCAGTTCTTC
NA TRBJ1-3 NA TRBV15 CATSRGRIDSGNTIYF TGTGCCACCAGCAGAGGTCGGATAGACTCTGGAAACACCATATATTTT
NA TRBJ2-5 NA TRBV2 CASSELGGRETQYF TGTGCCAGCAGTGAATTGGGGGGCCGGGAGACCCAGTACTTC
NA TRBJ2-1 few TRBV4-1 CASSQGRLSGDLRNEQFF TGCGCCAGCAGCCAGGGGCGATTAAGTGGGGACTTACGGAATGAGCAGTTCTTC
TRBD1 TRBJ2-1 NA TRBV5-6 CASSPRDRGPGDEQFF TGTGCCAGCAGCCCCCGGGACAGGGGGCCGGGGGATGAGCAGTTCTTC
NA TRBJ2-3 few TRBV6-6 CASSYGVFTDTQYF TGTGCCAGCAGTTACGGGGTATTCACAGATACGCAGTATTTT
TRBD1 TRBJ2-7 NA TRBV6-5 CASTYFSPPGQGGEQYF TGTGCCAGCACCTATTTTTCCCCTCCGGGACAGGGCGGCGAGCAGTACTTC
NA TRBJ2-2 NA TRBV6-2/TRBV6-3 CASSYEPANTGELFF TGTGCCAGTAGTTACGAGCCAGCGAACACCGGGGAGCTGTTTTTT
NA TRBJ2-1 NA TRBV12-3/TRBV12-4 CASSPPRRPGNNNEQFF TGTGCCAGCAGTCCCCCTCGTAGGCCGGGCAACAACAATGAGCAGTTCTTC
NA TRBJ2-1 few TRBV11-3 CASSKDGPLGSNEQFF TGTGCCAGCAGCAAGGACGGACCTTTGGGGTCCAATGAGCAGTTCTTC
NA TRBJ2-7 few TRBV27 CASSTPTLGSWEQYF TGTGCCAGCAGTACACCTACCCTGGGGTCTTGGGAGCAGTACTTC
NA TRBJ1-1 NA TRBV12-3/TRBV12-4 CASSGDFAEAFF TGTGCCAGCAGCGGGGACTTCGCTGAAGCTTTCTTT
TRBD1 TRBJ1-2 NA TRBV5-1 CASSSGGQGGGYTF TGCGCCAGCAGTTCCGGTGGACAGGGTGGCGGCTACACCTTC
NA TRBJ2-7 NA TRBV20-1 CSAPLKPHYEQYF TGCAGTGCTCCTTTAAAACCCCATTACGAGCAGTACTTC
TRBD2 TRBJ2-1 NA TRBV2 CASSDAASGRNEQFF TGTGCCAGCAGTGATGCGGCTAGCGGGAGGAATGAGCAGTTCTTC
NA TRBJ1-1 NA TRBV7-4 CASSRGQINTEAFF TGTGCCAGCAGCCGTGGACAGATTAACACTGAAGCTTTCTTT
NA TRBJ1-5 NA TRBV6-1 CASSELGVRSNQPQHF TGTGCCAGCAGTGAATTGGGGGTGAGGAGCAATCAGCCCCAGCATTTT
NA TRBJ1-1 NA TRBV7-2 CASSLFGENTEAFF TGTGCCAGCAGCTTATTCGGGGAGAACACTGAAGCTTTCTTT